Following are 27 T cell receptor beta chains from one sample sequenced in a study of graft-versus-host responses after intestinal transplantation. Produced via immunoSEQ multiplex PCR; TCRdb's table is partial and in-frame only. The sample lists some 9,300 clones, roughly 89% seen once, with 2% to 3% in the top ten. The sample here was PBMCs, taken roughly 42 days after intestinal transplant. These receptors all stem from a human patient who received an intestinal transplant, so some T cells may come from the graft donor.

The chain employs TRBV18 and TRBJ2-6; 10 bases map to TRBD1. This CDR3 contains 17 residues. With 4 bases clipped from V and 2 bases from J, the junction kept 5 bases outside the gene matches. Germline values: CDR1 KGHSH, CDR2 LQKENI. The CDR3 here is CASSLGQGVTGANVLTF. The CDR3 DNA is TGTGCCAGCTCACTCGGACAGGGGGTAACTGGGGCCAACGTCCTGACTTTC.

The rearrangement joins TRBV27 to TRBJ2-7; 9 bases are shared with TRBD1. The CDR3 length is 14 residues. Germline V gives CDR1 MNHEY, CDR2 SMNVEV (reference sequence). V was pared by 5 bases and J by 6 bases, with 8 bases of the junction left unmatched. This CDR3 is CASSRDREDCEQYF. The CDR3 nucleotides read TGTGCCAGCAGTAGGGACAGGGAGGACTGCGAGCAGTACTTC.

Comment on this clone: One end of the junction fails to match germline, which may point to a read error. This same CDR3 is encoded by further DNA sequences in the sample. V and J are TRBV7-6 and TRBJ1-5; D ambiguous. Germline loops: CDR1 SGHVS, CDR2 FNYEAQ. The CDR3 is 16 residues long. As DNA, the CDR3 is TGCGCCAGCAGCGGAGAGGATAGTTCGCGCAATCAGCCCCAGCATTTT. This gives the protein CASSGEDSSRNQPQHF.

The chain employs TRBV15 and TRBJ2-5; D gene ambiguous. Germline CDR1 reads LNHNV; CDR2 reads YYDKDF (reference sequence). V lost 2 bases to trimming and J lost 3 bases, with 4 bases between them. The CDR3 has 12 residues. DNA of the CDR3: TGTGCCACCAGCAGAATAGAAGAGACCCAGTACTTC. Translation gives CATSRIEETQYF.

The chain carries TRBV9 and TRBJ2-3; D uncertain. Germline values: CDR1 SGDLS, CDR2 YYNGEE. CDR3 length equals 12 residues. Trimming stripped 0 bases from V and 6 bases from J, with 5 bases between. CDR3 nucleotides: TGTGCCAGCAGCGTAGGTGGCGATACGCAGTATTTT. It yields the protein CASSVGGDTQYF.

The gene calls are TRBV27 and TRBJ2-3, with 8 bases lining up with TRBD2. The CDR3 loop spans 18 amino acids. Per germline, CDR1 MNHEY and CDR2 SMNVEV (reference sequence). Trimming removed 1 base from V and 6 bases from J; junction bases left unmatched: 15. The DNA for the CDR3 is TGTGCCAGCAGTTTATATCCCCCCGCTCGGGGGGGACGGGATACGCAGTATTTT. It is translated as CASSLYPPARGGRDTQYF.

The CDR3 region is CAWSVRDREGQPQHF. The CDR3 region has the DNA TGTGCCTGGAGTGTACGCGACAGGGAGGGTCAGCCCCAGCATTTT. The chain employs TRBV30 and TRBJ1-5; 7 nucleotides line up with TRBD1. Trimming took 0 bases from V and 6 from J; bases not matched to a gene: 8. CDR3 length equals 15 residues. Germline CDR1 reads GTSNPN; CDR2 reads SVGIG (reference sequence).

The chain has TRBV6-1 and TRBJ1-1; tentative D call: TRBD1 (5 bases). The CDR3 loop spans 13 amino acids. V lost 0 bases to trimming and J lost 3 bases, with 5 bases between them. In germline, CDR1 is MNHNS, CDR2 SASEGT. The CDR3: CASSEAGHTEAFF. In nucleotides, the CDR3 is TGTGCCAGCAGTGAAGCGGGACACACTGAAGCTTTCTTT.

Only one count was recorded for this clone. The chain is built from TRBV11-3 and TRBJ2-1; D uncertain. Germline lookup yields CDR1 SGHNT and CDR2 YENEEA. This CDR3 comprises 14 residues. Trimming cost V 1 base and J 4 bases, with 8 bases left between them. CDR3: CASSLGRVYNEQFF. CDR3 nucleotides: TGTGCCAGCAGCTTAGGAAGGGTTTACAATGAGCAGTTCTTC.

The chain couples TRBV5-1 to TRBJ2-1; D uncertain. The CDR3 sequence is 15 residues long. Trimming took off 2 bases at V and 8 bases at J, with 17 bases between the two ends. CDR1 and CDR2 (germline): SGHRS, YFSETQ. CDR3: CASSFILEIGDEQFF. CDR3 DNA: TGCGCCAGCAGCTTTATTCTAGAGATAGGCGATGAGCAGTTCTTC.

The chain uses TRBV19 and TRBJ2-6; TRBD2 might be the D (6 bases). V lost 4 bases and J 1 base, leaving 20 bases between the germline ends. The germline V gene encodes CDR1 LNHDA and CDR2 SQIVND (reference sequence). The CDR3 length is 19 residues. CDR3 nucleotides: TGTGCCAGTAGTACCGATTCTCCAGGGAGGTTATCTGGGGCCAACGTCCTGACTTTC. Encoded protein: CASSTDSPGRLSGANVLTF.

The V gene is TRBV5-6, the J gene TRBJ2-3; TRBD2 is a possible D gene (6 bases). The CDR3 consists of 16 residues. Germline V CDR1 and CDR2: SGHDT, YYEEEE. Trimming shortened V by 0 bases and J by 6 bases, and 17 bases separated the two germline ends. CDR3 residues: CASSLEAGTGGDTQYF. The CDR3 DNA reads as TGTGCCAGCAGCTTGGAGGCCGGGACTGGGGGGGATACGCAGTATTTT.

CDR3 DNA: TGCGCCAGCAGCTTGGCCCCAGGGTGGGAGCAGTACTTC. This encodes CASSLAPGWEQYF. V gene TRBV5-1 combines with J gene TRBJ2-7, with D perhaps matching TRBD1 (5 bases). The CDR3 extends over 13 amino acids. Germline V gene sequence: CDR1 SGHRS, CDR2 YFSETQ. The V and J ends lost 0 bases and 7 bases respectively, with 11 bases between them.

The V and J genes are TRBV6-6 and TRBJ2-7; 8 bases agree with TRBD1. The CDR3 is made up of 14 amino acids. CDR1 and CDR2 from the germline V gene are MNHNY and SVGAGI (reference sequence). J gave up 0 bases and V 6 bases, and 4 bases lay outside the gene matches. The CDR3 nucleotides are TGTGCCAGCAGGCGGGACAGGAGCTCCTACGAGCAGTACTTC. It specifies CASRRDRSSYEQYF.

The J gene is TRBJ2-2, the V gene TRBV7-6; TRBD2 matches 7 bases. Germline V gene sequence: CDR1 SGHVS, CDR2 FNYEAQ. J gave up 6 bases and V 1 base, and 14 bases lay outside the gene matches. The CDR3 contains 18 residues. The CDR3 here is CASSLEPPGRGSAGELFF. The CDR3 region has the DNA TGTGCCAGCAGCTTAGAGCCCCCTGGGAGGGGTTCGGCCGGGGAGCTGTTTTTT.

The count of this clone is one. V gene TRBV10-3 combines with J gene TRBJ2-5; possibly TRBD2 for D (6 bases). The germline gives CDR1 ENHRY, CDR2 SYGVKD. The length of the CDR3 is 14 residues. V lost 0 bases and J lost 1, with 6 bases in between. CDR3 in amino acids: CAISESAGQETQYF. Written as DNA, the CDR3 is TGTGCCATCAGTGAGTCAGCGGGCCAAGAGACCCAGTACTTC.

J is TRBJ2-6 and V is TRBV28; D unclear. CDR1 and CDR2 (germline): MDHEN, SYDVKM. There are 15 residues in the CDR3. Trimming shortened V by 5 bases and J by 0 bases, and 8 bases separated the two germline ends. The CDR3 region is CASSPTVSGANVLTF. CDR3 coding DNA: TGTGCCAGCAGTCCGACGGTCTCTGGGGCCAACGTCCTGACTTTC.

This chain uses TRBV5-4 with TRBJ2-2; 7 bases fit TRBD1. The trim removed 3 bases at V and 1 base at J, leaving 0 bases unmatched. The CDR3 is made up of 14 amino acids. CDR1 is SGHNT, CDR2 YYREEE, per germline (reference sequence). The CDR3 coding sequence is TGTGCCAGCAGCTGGACAGGGAACACCGGGGAGCTGTTTTTT. Protein: CASSWTGNTGELFF.

This chain links TRBV14 with TRBJ1-1, with D perhaps matching TRBD1 (6 bases). The V end was cut by 2 bases, the J end by 0 bases, with 10 bases between. The germline CDR1 and CDR2 sequences are SGHDN and FVKESK. CDR3 length: 15 residues. The DNA for the CDR3 is TGTGCCAGCAGCCAACTAGGGGGACTGAACACTGAAGCTTTCTTT. Translated: CASSQLGGLNTEAFF.

The chain is built from TRBV5-1 and TRBJ2-7; D not resolved. Germline assignment: CDR1 SGHRS and CDR2 YFSETQ. The V gene lost 2 bases and the J gene lost 1 base, with 7 bases spanning the gap. CDR3 length equals 13 residues. This CDR3 is CASSFTTSYEQYF. CDR3 bases: TGCGCCAGCAGCTTCACGACATCCTACGAGCAGTACTTC.

This chain uses TRBV29-1 with TRBJ1-6, with D possibly being TRBD1 (5 bases). The CDR3 contains 14 residues. Per the germline V gene, CDR1 is SQVTM and CDR2 is ANQGSEA. V shed 4 bases and J shed 10 bases, with 17 bases lying between them. The DNA of the CDR3 is TGCAGCGTTGCGACCGGGACGGAGCGGTCACCCCTCCACTTT. It specifies CSVATGTERSPLHF.

J is TRBJ2-1 and V is TRBV27, with D possibly TRBD2 on 5 matching bases. The germline CDR1 and CDR2 sequences are MNHEY and SMNVEV (reference sequence). V shed 5 bases and J shed 0 bases, with 11 bases lying between them. The CDR3 has 15 amino acids. The CDR3 loop is CASSPRADSYNEQFF. The CDR3 DNA follows: TGTGCCAGCAGTCCCCGAGCGGACTCCTACAATGAGCAGTTCTTC.

The genes are TRBV9 and TRBJ1-6; D unresolved. Deletions cut 0 bases from V and 0 bases from J, with 7 bases between. Germline V CDR1 and CDR2: SGDLS, YYNGEE. The CDR3 totals 16 residues. For the CDR3, the DNA is TGTGCCAGCAGCGTAGGCGGGAGCTCCTATAATTCACCCCTCCACTTT. This translates into CASSVGGSSYNSPLHF.

The chain employs TRBV21-1 and TRBJ1-5; the D segment call TRBD1 is taken from the table without a DNA check. TRBV21-1 is noted as a pseudogene. CDR3 length: 18 amino acids. The CDR3 region is CASQHGQGRPGGNQPQHF. The CDR3 bases are TGTGCCAGCCAGCATGGACAGGGGAGACCCGGTGGCAATCAGCCCCAGCATTTT.

This clone occurred once. CDR3 in amino acids: CASSHSFRGSNTEAFF. The CDR3 DNA is TGTGCCAGCAGCCACAGTTTTCGGGGATCGAACACTGAAGCTTTCTTT. The chain is built from TRBV7-9 and TRBJ1-1; D gene uncertain. The CDR3 length is 16 residues. Trimming removed 5 bases from V and 1 base from J, with 17 bases in between. Germline lookup yields CDR1 SEHNR and CDR2 FQNEAQ (reference sequence). The complete variable domain, with remaining parts taken from reference TRBV7-9 and TRBJ1-1, reads DTGVSQNPRHKITKRGQNVTFRCDPISEHNRLYWYRQTLGQGPEFLTYFQNEAQLEKSRLLSDRFSAERPKGSFSTLEIQRTEQGDSAMYLCASSHSFRGSNTEAFFGQGTRLTVV.

The rearrangement uses TRBV7-9 and TRBJ2-1, with D tentatively TRBD2 (6 bases). CDR1 is SEHNR and CDR2 is FQNEAQ in the germline V gene (reference sequence). Trimming left V 8 bases short and J 5 bases short, with 13 bases between. The CDR3 loop spans 13 amino acids. CDR3 sequence (DNA): TGTGCCAGCGCCTGGGGAGGCAACAATGAGCAGTTCTTC. Residues: CASAWGGNNEQFF.

The chain uses TRBV11-2 and TRBJ2-7; no clear D. The CDR3 consists of 15 residues. Deletions cut 6 bases from V and 3 bases from J, with 18 bases between. Germline CDR1 SGHAT, CDR2 FQNNGV. The CDR3 nucleotides are TGTGCCAGCAGTCATCCGCTAGATGGGGACTACGAGCAGTACTTC. Translated, it gives CASSHPLDGDYEQYF.